This TCR beta chain is drawn from a study of blood T cell repertoires in COVID-19. For the study at large: Acute and convalescent COVID-19 specimens originated in the United States, Italy and Spain. PBMCs, B-cell-depleted T cells, or T cells were the source of the cDNA or gDNA that made up the material.

Authors' methods: Amplification from reference gene primers served as the basis for estimated nucleated cell counts. Clones were read by immunoSEQ multiplex PCR, and TCRdb kept only the in-frame ones, dropping some. V, J and clone size are taken as reported in that table, and D and trimming were inferred from the DNA itself. The profile shows 110,000 to 150,000 clones, 75% to 85% of them singletons. This TCR was sampled from an elderly woman with acute or convalescent COVID-19. The sequencing sample was made of peripheral blood.

The chain's CDR3 is CASSGPGGQETQYF. In nucleotides, the CDR3 is TGTGCCAGCAGTGGGCCGGGGGGGCAAGAGACCCAGTACTTC. The chain recombines TRBV2 with TRBJ2-5, with 8 nucleotides matching TRBD2. CDR3 length: 14 residues. Germline V CDR1 and CDR2: SNHLY, FYNNEI. Trimming removed 4 bases from V and 2 bases from J; junction bases left unmatched: 3. The full variable domain, in which reference TRBV2 and TRBJ2-5 provide the parts outside the CDR3, is EPEVTQTPSHQVTQMGQEVILRCVPISNHLYFYWYRQILGQKVEFLVSFYNNEISEKSEIFDDQFSVERPDGSNFTLKIRSTKLEDSAMYFCASSGPGGQETQYFGPGTRLLVL.